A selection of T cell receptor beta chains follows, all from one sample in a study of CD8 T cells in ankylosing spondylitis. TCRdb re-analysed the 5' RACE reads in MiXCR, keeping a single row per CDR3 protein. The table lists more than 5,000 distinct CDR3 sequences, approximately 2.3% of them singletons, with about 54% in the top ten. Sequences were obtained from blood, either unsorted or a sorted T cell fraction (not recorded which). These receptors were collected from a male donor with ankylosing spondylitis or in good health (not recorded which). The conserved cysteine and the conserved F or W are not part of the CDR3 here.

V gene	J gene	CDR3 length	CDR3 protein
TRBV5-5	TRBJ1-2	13	ASSVSGQANYGYT
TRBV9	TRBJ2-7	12	ASSVDPVGNEQY
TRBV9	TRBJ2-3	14	ASSVSGRGGTDTQY
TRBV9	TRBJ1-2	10	ASSVGSSGYT
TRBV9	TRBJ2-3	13	ASSVGGGSTDTQY
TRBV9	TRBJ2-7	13	ASSAGTSGTHEQY
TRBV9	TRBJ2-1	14	ASSVIGRGSYNEQF
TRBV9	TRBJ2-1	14	ASSPEGREGFYEQF
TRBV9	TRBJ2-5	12	ASSGTGGGETQY
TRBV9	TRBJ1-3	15	ASSGGGGESAGNTIY
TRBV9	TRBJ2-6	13	ASSVGISGANVLT
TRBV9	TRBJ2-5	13	ASSVGVGVQETQY
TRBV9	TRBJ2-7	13	ASSVGGPGRVEQY
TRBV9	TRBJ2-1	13	ASSSGTALYNEQF
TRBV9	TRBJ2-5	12	ASSEWSEQETQY
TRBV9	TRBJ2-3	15	ASSPLLGTGGIDTQY
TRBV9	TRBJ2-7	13	ASSPGTGGSYEQY
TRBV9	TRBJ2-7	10	ASGEGTEEQY
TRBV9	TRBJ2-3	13	ASSPGTRATDTQY
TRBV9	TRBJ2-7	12	ASSVDGGSYEQY
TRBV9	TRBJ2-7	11	ASSAGTGAEQY
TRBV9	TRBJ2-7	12	ASSLDRAGAEQY
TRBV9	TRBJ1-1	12	ASSAYTSLAEAF
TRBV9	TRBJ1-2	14	ASSVDTGGSNYGYT
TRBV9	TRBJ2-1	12	ASSVPSSNNEQF
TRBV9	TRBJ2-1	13	ASSPSGRVGDEQF
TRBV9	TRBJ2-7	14	ASSPTRGTGAYEQY
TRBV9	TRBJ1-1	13	ASSVDREMNTEAF
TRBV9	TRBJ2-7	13	ASSVDSGSGYEQY
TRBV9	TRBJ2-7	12	ASSAGDISYEQY
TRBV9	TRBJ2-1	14	ASSVVPTPSRNEQF